Sequencing of this TCR beta chain was carried out in a study of T cell responses to AZD1222 COVID-19 vaccine. The CDR3 runs to 15 residues. Germline CDR1 MGHDK, CDR2 SYGVNS. V was trimmed by 4 bases and J by 0 bases, leaving 12 bases between them. This clone has only a few counts. TCRdb keeps only in-frame clones here, not all; method: immunoSEQ multiplex PCR. The table shows some 130,000 clones, with approximately 90% occurring only once. J is TRBJ2-5 and V is TRBV25-1; either TRBD1 or TRBD2 may fit D (6 bases each). The input for sequencing was peripheral blood, taken on day 0 of AZD1222 vaccination. The TCR comes from an adult in good health. The CDR3 region has the DNA TGTGCCAGCAGTGGGGGGGCTCTGCACCAAGAGACCCAGTACTTC. This sequence encodes CASSGGALHQETQYF.